A single sample gave rise to the 7 T cell receptor beta chains below, sequenced in a study of control samples from healthy donors and cancer patients (dated by TCRdb to 2018 to 2021). Preparation of the library involved the immunoSEQ multiplex PCR assay. TCRdb holds this immuneACCESS table with in-frame rearrangements only. Some clones are missing; in checked studies, unresolved V genes explain under half, and the rest has no known cause. The sample has approximately 80,000 clones on record, about 88% of them singletons. The top ten constitute under 7.5% of the sample. The specimen was blood. These receptors came from a woman between 45 and 60 years old in good health.

The chain couples TRBV3-1 (or the pseudogene TRBV3-2) to TRBJ2-1; 12 bases match TRBD2. CDR3 length: 18 residues. Trimming removed 0 bases from V and 4 bases from J; junction bases left unmatched: 7. Germline loops: CDR1 LGHDT, CDR2 YNNKEL (reference sequence). The chain's CDR3 is CASSQEAGLAGFYNEQFF. The CDR3 coding sequence is TGTGCCAGCAGCCAAGAGGCTGGACTAGCGGGATTTTACAATGAGCAGTTCTTC.

The chain carries TRBV5-1 and TRBJ2-1; no reliable D call. V was clipped by 4 bases and J by 7 bases, with 12 bases between them. Per the germline V gene, CDR1 is SGHRS and CDR2 is YFSETQ. The CDR3 is made up of 13 amino acids. In DNA, the CDR3 is TGCGCCAGCAGCCTTTCTAGTTCAAATGAGCAGTTCTTC. Protein product: CASSLSSSNEQFF.

J is TRBJ1-1 and V is TRBV5-1; D possibly corresponds to TRBD1 (5 bases). Trimming pared 0 bases from V and 0 bases from J, leaving 9 bases between. Germline CDR1 is SGHRS and CDR2 is YFSETQ. The CDR3 loop spans 15 amino acids. The CDR3 DNA is TGCGCCAGCAGCTTGGCGGGGGTAGTGAACACTGAAGCTTTCTTT. This encodes CASSLAGVVNTEAFF.

The chain recombines TRBV6-5 with TRBJ1-6; 7 bases agree with TRBD1. Germline V gives CDR1 MNHEY, CDR2 SVGAGI. This CDR3 spans 16 amino acids. The V gene end was trimmed by 3 bases and the J gene end by 7 bases; junction bases not matched to a gene: 9. CDR3 nucleotides: TGTGCCAGCAGTTATGACAGGGTAGGAGGCAATTCACCCCTCCACTTT. Translation: CASSYDRVGGNSPLHF.

The V gene is TRBV9, the J gene TRBJ2-1; 8 bases are a match to TRBD2. The ends lost 0 bases at V and 9 bases at J; junction bases unmatched: 8. Germline assignment: CDR1 SGDLS and CDR2 YYNGEE. CDR3 length: 15 residues. CDR3 coding DNA: TGTGCCAGCAGCGTAGCGAGCGGGGGCGGGGGTGAGCAGTTCTTC. Encoded protein: CASSVASGGGGEQFF. Supplemented by reference TRBV9 and TRBJ2-1, the full variable domain reads DSGVTQTPKHLITATGQRVTLRCSPRSGDLSVYWYQQSLDQGLQFLIQYYNGEERAKGNILERFSAQQFPDLHSELNLSSLELGDSALYFCASSVASGGGGEQFFGPGTRLTVL.

The J gene is TRBJ1-1, the V gene TRBV9, with D tentatively TRBD1 (6 bases). V was trimmed by 0 bases and J by 9 bases, leaving 12 bases between them. The CDR3 runs to 13 residues. Germline assignment: CDR1 SGDLS and CDR2 YYNGEE. The CDR3 here is CASSVGGAGQAFF. CDR3 bases: TGTGCCAGCAGCGTAGGGGGGGCGGGACAAGCTTTCTTT.

The chain combines TRBV7-9 with TRBJ2-3; no clear D. This CDR3 has 12 residues. Germline CDR1 and CDR2: SEHNR and FQNEAQ (reference sequence). Trimming removed 6 bases from V and 6 bases from J, with 10 bases in between. The CDR3 sequence is CASRSGEDTQYF. CDR3 sequence (DNA): TGTGCCAGCAGGTCGGGTGAGGATACGCAGTATTTT.